Listed below are T cell receptor beta chains from one sample, sequenced in a study of Graves' ophthalmopathy and Graves' hyperthyroidism. TCRdb recomputed calls from the multiplex PCR reads with MiXCR, one row per CDR3 protein. The data show about half a million distinct CDR3 sequences, approximately 15% seen once. Input material: blood. The receptor set was obtained from a woman in her 30s with Graves' ophthalmopathy. The CDR3 runs from the conserved cysteine through the conserved F or W. A D gene is named only where the DNA matches it firmly. Not every row has a clone size; where given, it reads once, few, many or a size class.

TRBD1	TRBV12-3/TRBV12-4	TRBJ1-5	many	CASSFNVGQVTSSNQPQHF	TGTGCCAGCAGTTTTAATGTCGGACAGGTAACCTCCAGCAATCAGCCCCAGCATTTT
TRBD1	TRBV27	TRBJ1-2	many	CASSLKGALDGYTF	TGTGCCAGCAGTTTAAAGGGGGCTCTAGATGGCTACACCTTC
NA	TRBV6-5	TRBJ1-5	NA	CASSFRATNQPQHF	TGTGCCAGCAGTTTCCGGGCCACCAATCAGCCCCAGCATTTT
TRBD1	TRBV2	TRBJ1-2	NA	CASSAGGLGYGYTF	TGTGCCAGCAGTGCAGGGGGGCTTGGCTATGGCTACACCTTC
NA	TRBV19	TRBJ1-5	many	CASSIGSGNQPQHF	TGTGCCAGTAGTATAGGTTCAGGGAACCAGCCCCAGCATTTT
TRBD1	TRBV5-1	TRBJ2-7	few	CASSTGRQGASEQYF	TGCGCCAGCAGCACAGGAAGACAGGGGGCCTCCGAGCAGTACTTC
TRBD1	TRBV6-1	TRBJ2-5	many	CASSVGQVKETQYF	TGTGCCAGCAGTGTGGGACAGGTTAAGGAGACCCAGTACTTC
NA	TRBV25-1	TRBJ2-7	few	CASSDGGEQYF	TGTGCCAGCAGTGATGGCGGCGAGCAGTACTTC
NA	TRBV28	TRBJ1-1	NA	CASSLWEGSTEAFF	TGTGCCAGCAGTTTATGGGAGGGGAGCACTGAAGCTTTCTTT
TRBD1	TRBV7-2	TRBJ2-2	many	CASSSQGERELFF	TGTGCCAGCAGCTCACAGGGGGAAAGGGAGCTGTTTTTT
NA	TRBV12-3/TRBV12-4	TRBJ2-7	many	CASSSYRTVYEQYF	TGTGCCAGCAGTTCATACCGGACGGTCTACGAGCAGTACTTC
NA	TRBV6-5	TRBJ1-2	many	CASSYGEGGYGYTF	TGTGCCAGCAGTTACGGGGAAGGGGGCTATGGCTACACCTTC
NA	TRBV2	TRBJ2-4	many	CASSEEDRAVKYF	TGTGCCAGCAGTGAGGAGGACCGCGCTGTTAAGTACTTC
TRBD1	TRBV5-1	TRBJ2-2	few	CASSSGQGFAGELFF	TGCGCCAGCAGTTCCGGACAGGGGTTCGCCGGGGAGCTGTTTTTT
NA	TRBV5-5	TRBJ1-5	few	CASSLVAGDQPQHF	TGTGCCAGCAGCTTGGTGGCAGGGGATCAGCCCCAGCATTTT
NA	TRBV6-2/TRBV6-3	TRBJ2-7	many	CASSYTHGTPKRTYEQYF	TGTGCCAGCAGTTACACACACGGGACTCCCAAACGAACCTACGAGCAGTACTTC
TRBD2	TRBV11-2	TRBJ2-5	many	CASSLVPSGRETQYF	TGTGCCAGCAGCTTAGTTCCTAGCGGGAGAGAGACCCAGTACTTC
TRBD1	TRBV5-1	TRBJ1-2	many	CASSLTGESGYTF	TGCGCCAGCAGCTTGACAGGGGAGAGTGGCTACACCTTC
NA	TRBV5-1	TRBJ1-6	many	CASSSLGLAPLHF	TGCGCCAGCAGCTCATTGGGTCTGGCACCCCTCCACTTT
NA	TRBV30	TRBJ1-1	many	CAWSEYLPLSPNTEAFF	TGTGCCTGGAGCGAATATCTCCCTCTCTCACCGAACACTGAAGCTTTCTTT
NA	TRBV15	TRBJ1-1	NA	CATSREGAEAFF	TGTGCCACCAGCAGGGAGGGTGCTGAAGCTTTCTTT
NA	TRBV3-1	TRBJ2-7	NA	CASSQEDSYEQYF	TGTGCCAGCAGCCAAGAGGACAGTTACGAGCAGTACTTC
NA	TRBV28	TRBJ1-5	many	CASSFLGREPYQPQHF	TGTGCCAGCAGTTTCCTCGGCAGGGAGCCCTATCAGCCCCAGCATTTT
NA	TRBV12-3/TRBV12-4	TRBJ1-3	many	CASSPYGNTIYF	TGTGCCAGCAGCCCATATGGAAACACCATATATTTT
TRBD1	TRBV28	TRBJ1-3	many	CASSSGTVSTIYF	TGTGCCAGCAGTTCCGGGACAGTTAGCACCATATATTTT
NA	TRBV24-1	TRBJ1-2	few	CATSDLPGNGYTF	TGTGCCACCAGTGATTTGCCAGGGAATGGCTACACCTTC
NA	TRBV6-1	TRBJ2-4	many	CASVQGEGNIQYF	TGTGCCAGCGTACAGGGAGAGGGAAACATTCAGTACTTC
TRBD1	TRBV5-1	TRBJ2-5	many	CASSGLTGTDQETQYF	TGCGCCAGCAGCGGATTAACAGGGACAGACCAAGAGACCCAGTACTTC
NA	TRBV15	TRBJ2-2	many	CATSREAALESGELFF	TGTGCCACCAGCAGAGAGGCGGCCCTCGAGTCCGGGGAGCTGTTTTTT
TRBD2	TRBV6-5	TRBJ2-4	many	CASSLGGAANIQYF	TGTGCCAGCAGTCTCGGGGGGGCCGCAAACATTCAGTACTTC
NA	TRBV27	TRBJ1-2	many	CASSTLFGLYGYTF	TGTGCCAGCAGTACTCTATTCGGGCTCTATGGCTACACCTTC
NA	TRBV11-2	TRBJ1-1	NA	CASSLALGPTEAFF	TGTGCCAGCAGCTTAGCCCTCGGTCCGACTGAAGCTTTCTTT
TRBD1	TRBV20-1	TRBJ1-1	NA	CSLINRGLNTEAFF	TGCAGCCTTATCAACAGGGGGCTTAACACTGAAGCTTTCTTT
NA	TRBV30	TRBJ1-1	many	CAWSRTENTEAFF	TGTGCCTGGAGCCGGACAGAGAACACTGAAGCTTTCTTT
NA	TRBV7-8	TRBJ1-5	many	CASSLGYYNQPQHF	TGTGCCAGCAGCTTAGGCTACTACAATCAGCCCCAGCATTTT
NA	TRBV28	TRBJ1-2	few	CASSLSKLAAYGYTF	TGTGCCAGCAGTCTCAGTAAACTAGCGGCCTATGGCTACACCTTC
NA	TRBV5-1	TRBJ2-7	many	CASVSGLTSTGGETYEQYF	TGCGCCAGCGTCTCGGGGCTTACTTCGACGGGCGGGGAAACCTACGAGCAGTACTTC
NA	TRBV2	TRBJ2-2	many	CASSEVRVKNTGELFF	TGTGCCAGCAGTGAGGTGAGGGTGAAGAACACCGGGGAGCTGTTTTTT
NA	TRBV4-1	TRBJ1-1	NA	CASSQDYVGTEAFF	TGCGCCAGCAGCCAAGATTATGTAGGCACTGAAGCTTTCTTT
NA	TRBV28	TRBJ2-5	many	CASGEGNYQETQYF	TGTGCCAGCGGCGAGGGAAACTACCAAGAGACCCAGTACTTC
TRBD1	TRBV28	TRBJ1-2	many	CASSPATDRLLPF	TGTGCCAGCAGTCCCGCGACGGACAGGTTACTCCCCTTC
NA	TRBV27	TRBJ1-2	many	CASSLAGQYNYGYTF	TGTGCCAGCAGTTTAGCCGGACAGTATAACTATGGCTACACCTTC
TRBD1	TRBV5-1	TRBJ2-5	NA	CASSLFRGPQETQYF	TGCGCCAGCAGCTTGTTCAGGGGGCCTCAAGAGACCCAGTACTTC
NA	TRBV9	TRBJ1-2	few	CASSPSVGGYTF	TGTGCCAGCAGTCCCTCGGTGGGGGGCTACACCTTC
NA	TRBV6-2/TRBV6-3	TRBJ1-1	many	CASRPPGRVAFF	TGTGCCAGCAGGCCTCCGGGCAGAGTCGCTTTCTTT
NA	TRBV5-4	TRBJ1-2	few	CASSPRPAGHGYTF	TGTGCCAGCAGCCCCCGGCCGGCAGGTCATGGCTACACCTTC
NA	TRBV14	TRBJ2-6	few	CASSQSVGATGANVLTF	TGTGCCAGCAGCCAAAGTGTGGGGGCCACTGGGGCCAACGTCCTGACTTTC
TRBD1	TRBV12-3/TRBV12-4	TRBJ1-1	many	CASTAQGAYTEAFF	TGTGCCAGCACCGCACAGGGGGCGTACACTGAAGCTTTCTTT
NA	TRBV5-1	TRBJ2-5	many	CASSVRGSRETQYF	TGCGCCAGCTCGGTCCGGGGTAGTCGAGAGACCCAGTACTTC
NA	TRBV2	TRBJ2-7	once	CASSRWGGEQYF	TGTGCCAGCTCCAGATGGGGCGGCGAGCAGTACTTC
NA	TRBV5-1	TRBJ1-1	many	CASSPQGQDTEAFF	TGCGCCAGCAGCCCACAGGGTCAGGACACTGAAGCTTTCTTT
NA	TRBV27	TRBJ2-5	NA	CASSPRLGAWGETQYF	TGTGCCAGCAGTCCAAGGCTGGGGGCCTGGGGGGAGACCCAGTACTTC